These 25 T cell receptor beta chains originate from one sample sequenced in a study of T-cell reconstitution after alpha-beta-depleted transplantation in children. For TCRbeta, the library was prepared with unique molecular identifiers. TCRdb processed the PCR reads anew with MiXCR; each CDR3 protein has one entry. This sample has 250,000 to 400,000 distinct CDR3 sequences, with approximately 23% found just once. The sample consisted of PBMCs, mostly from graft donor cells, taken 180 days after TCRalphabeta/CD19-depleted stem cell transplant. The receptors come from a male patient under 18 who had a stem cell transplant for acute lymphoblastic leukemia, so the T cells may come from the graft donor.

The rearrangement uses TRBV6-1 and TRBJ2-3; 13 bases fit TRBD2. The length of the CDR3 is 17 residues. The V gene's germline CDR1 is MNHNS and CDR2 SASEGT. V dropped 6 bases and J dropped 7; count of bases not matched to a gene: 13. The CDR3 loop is CASRRTSGRGYSYTQYF. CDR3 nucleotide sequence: TGTGCCAGCAGACGCACTAGCGGGAGGGGTTACTCTTATACGCAGTATTTT.

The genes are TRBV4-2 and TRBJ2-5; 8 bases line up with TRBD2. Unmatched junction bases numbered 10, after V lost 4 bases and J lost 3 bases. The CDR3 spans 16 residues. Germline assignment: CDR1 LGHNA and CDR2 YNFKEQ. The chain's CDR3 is CASSLSWLAGEETQYF. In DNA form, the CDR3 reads TGTGCCAGCAGCCTAAGCTGGCTAGCGGGCGAAGAGACCCAGTACTTC.

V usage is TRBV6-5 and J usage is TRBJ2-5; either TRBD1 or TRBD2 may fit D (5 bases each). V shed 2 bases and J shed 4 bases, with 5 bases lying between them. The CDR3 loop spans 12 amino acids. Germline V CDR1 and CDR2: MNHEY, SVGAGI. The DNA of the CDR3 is TGTGCCAGCAGTTACGGGGGAGAGACCCAGTACTTC. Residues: CASSYGGETQYF.

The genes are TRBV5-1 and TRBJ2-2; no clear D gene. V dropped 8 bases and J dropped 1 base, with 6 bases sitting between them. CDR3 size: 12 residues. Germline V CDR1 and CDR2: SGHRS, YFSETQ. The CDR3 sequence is CASHRNTGELFF. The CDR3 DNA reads TGCGCCAGTCACCGGAACACCGGGGAGCTGTTTTTT. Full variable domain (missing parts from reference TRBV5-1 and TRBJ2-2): KAGVTQTPRYLIKTRGQQVTLSCSPISGHRSVSWYQQTPGQGLQFLFEYFSETQRNKGNFPGRFSGRQFSNSRSEMNVSTLELGDSALYLCASHRNTGELFFGEGSRLTVL.

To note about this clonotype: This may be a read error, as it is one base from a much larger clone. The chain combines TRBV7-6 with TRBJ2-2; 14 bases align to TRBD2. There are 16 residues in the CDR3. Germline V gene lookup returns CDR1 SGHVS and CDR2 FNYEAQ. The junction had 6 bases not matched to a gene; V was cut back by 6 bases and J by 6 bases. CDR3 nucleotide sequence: TGTGCCAGCAGTACGACTAGCGGGAGGGTGGCCGGGGAGCTGTTTTTT. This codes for CASSTTSGRVAGELFF.

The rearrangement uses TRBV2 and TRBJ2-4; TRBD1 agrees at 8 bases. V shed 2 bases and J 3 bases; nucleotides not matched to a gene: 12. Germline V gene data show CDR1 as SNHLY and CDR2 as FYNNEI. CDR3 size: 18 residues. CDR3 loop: CASSEPAQTGAGKNIQYF. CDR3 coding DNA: TGTGCCAGCAGTGAACCCGCCCAGACAGGGGCGGGCAAAAACATTCAGTACTTC.

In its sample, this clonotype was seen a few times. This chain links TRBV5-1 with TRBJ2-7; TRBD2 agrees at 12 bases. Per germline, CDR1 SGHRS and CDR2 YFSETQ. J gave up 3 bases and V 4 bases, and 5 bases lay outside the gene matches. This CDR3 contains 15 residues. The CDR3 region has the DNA TGCGCCAGCAGCCCGGGACTAGCGGGCCACTACGAGCAGTACTTC. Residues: CASSPGLAGHYEQYF.

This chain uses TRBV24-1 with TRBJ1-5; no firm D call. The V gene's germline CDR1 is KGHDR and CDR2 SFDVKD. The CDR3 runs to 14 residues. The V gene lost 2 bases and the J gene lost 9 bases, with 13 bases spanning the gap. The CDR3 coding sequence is TGTGCCACCAGTGATTCGGGAGGGCCCTCGCCCCAGCATTTT. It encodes CATSDSGGPSPQHF.

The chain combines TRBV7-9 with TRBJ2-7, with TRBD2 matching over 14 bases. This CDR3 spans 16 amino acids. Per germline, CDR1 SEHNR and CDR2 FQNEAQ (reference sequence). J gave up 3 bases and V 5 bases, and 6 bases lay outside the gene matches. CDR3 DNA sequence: TGTGCCAGCAGCATGGGACTAGCGGGAGTACGCTACGAGCAGTACTTC. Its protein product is CASSMGLAGVRYEQYF.

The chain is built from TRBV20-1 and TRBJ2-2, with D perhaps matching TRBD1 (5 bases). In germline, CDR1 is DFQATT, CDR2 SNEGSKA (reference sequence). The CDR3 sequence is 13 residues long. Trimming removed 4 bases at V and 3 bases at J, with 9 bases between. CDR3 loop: CSATTDYTGELFF. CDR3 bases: TGCAGTGCTACGACAGACTACACCGGGGAGCTGTTTTTT.

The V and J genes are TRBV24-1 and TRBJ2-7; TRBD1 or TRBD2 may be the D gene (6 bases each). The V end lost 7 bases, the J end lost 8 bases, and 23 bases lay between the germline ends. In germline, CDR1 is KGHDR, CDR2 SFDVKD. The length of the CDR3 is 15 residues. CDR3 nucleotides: TGTGCCACCAGCGATGGGGGGACAACGGGGACGAAGCAGTACTTC. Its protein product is CATSDGGTTGTKQYF.

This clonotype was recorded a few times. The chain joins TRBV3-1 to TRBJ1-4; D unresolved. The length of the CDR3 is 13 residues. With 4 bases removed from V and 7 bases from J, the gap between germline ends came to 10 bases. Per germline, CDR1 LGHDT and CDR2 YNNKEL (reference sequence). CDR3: CASSRRAVEKLFF. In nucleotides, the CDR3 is TGTGCCAGCAGCCGCCGGGCGGTTGAAAAACTGTTTTTT.

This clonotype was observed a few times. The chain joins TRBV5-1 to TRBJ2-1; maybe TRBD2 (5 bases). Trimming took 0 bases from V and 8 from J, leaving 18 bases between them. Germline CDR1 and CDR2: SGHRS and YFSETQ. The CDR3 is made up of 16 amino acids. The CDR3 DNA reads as TGCGCCAGCAGCTTGGTAGGGCTAGCCGGGGTAGATGAGCAGTTCTTC. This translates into CASSLVGLAGVDEQFF.

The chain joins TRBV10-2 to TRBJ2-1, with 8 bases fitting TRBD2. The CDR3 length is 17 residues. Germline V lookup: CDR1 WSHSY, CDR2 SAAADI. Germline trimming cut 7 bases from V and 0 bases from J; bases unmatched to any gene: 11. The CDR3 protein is CASTHRRSGSSYNEQFF. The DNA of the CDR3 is TGCGCCAGCACCCATCGGAGGAGCGGGAGCTCCTACAATGAGCAGTTCTTC.

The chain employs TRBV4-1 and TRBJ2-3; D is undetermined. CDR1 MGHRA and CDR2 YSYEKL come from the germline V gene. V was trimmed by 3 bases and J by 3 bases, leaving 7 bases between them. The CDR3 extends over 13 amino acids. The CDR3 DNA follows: TGCGCCAGCAGCCAGATAGGAACAGATACGCAGTATTTT. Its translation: CASSQIGTDTQYF.

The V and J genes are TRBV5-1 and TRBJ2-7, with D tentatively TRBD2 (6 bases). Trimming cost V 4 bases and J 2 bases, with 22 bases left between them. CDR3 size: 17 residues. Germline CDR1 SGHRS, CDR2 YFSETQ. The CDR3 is CASSQLRPGLDAYEQYF. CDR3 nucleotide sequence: TGCGCCAGCAGCCAACTACGTCCGGGACTCGACGCCTACGAGCAGTACTTC.

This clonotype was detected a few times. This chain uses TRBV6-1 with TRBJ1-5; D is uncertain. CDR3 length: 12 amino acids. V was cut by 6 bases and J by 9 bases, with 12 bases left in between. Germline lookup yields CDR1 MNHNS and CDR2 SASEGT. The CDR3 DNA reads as TGTGCCAGCAGCCAGGCTCAACGGCCCCAGCATTTT. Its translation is CASSQAQRPQHF.

This CDR3 reads CASRDRDEQYF. The CDR3 nucleotides are TGCGCCAGCCGCGACAGGGACGAGCAGTACTTC. V and J are TRBV5-1 and TRBJ2-7; TRBD1 aligns across 7 bases. Germline loops: CDR1 SGHRS, CDR2 YFSETQ. V trimming: 7 bases; J trimming: 5 bases; junction bases outside the gene matches: 3. This CDR3 has 11 residues.

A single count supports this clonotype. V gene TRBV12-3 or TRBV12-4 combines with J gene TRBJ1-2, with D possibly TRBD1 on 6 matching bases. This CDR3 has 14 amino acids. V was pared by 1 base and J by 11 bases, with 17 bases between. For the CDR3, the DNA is TGTGCCAGCAGTTTAGGGACAGACATTTTTAGATACACCTTC. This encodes CASSLGTDIFRYTF.

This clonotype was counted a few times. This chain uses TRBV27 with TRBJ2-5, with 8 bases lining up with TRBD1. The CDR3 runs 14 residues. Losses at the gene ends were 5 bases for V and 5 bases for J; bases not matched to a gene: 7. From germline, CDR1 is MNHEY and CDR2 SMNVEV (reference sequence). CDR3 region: CASSAWTGTETQYF. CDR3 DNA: TGTGCCAGCAGTGCCTGGACAGGGACGGAGACCCAGTACTTC.

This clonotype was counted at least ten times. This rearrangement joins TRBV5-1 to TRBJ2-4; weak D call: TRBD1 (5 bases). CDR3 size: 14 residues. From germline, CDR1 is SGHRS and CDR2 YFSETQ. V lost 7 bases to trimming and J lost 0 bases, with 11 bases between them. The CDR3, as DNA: TGCGCCAGCCGTACAGGAGTAGCCAAAAACATTCAGTACTTC. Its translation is CASRTGVAKNIQYF.

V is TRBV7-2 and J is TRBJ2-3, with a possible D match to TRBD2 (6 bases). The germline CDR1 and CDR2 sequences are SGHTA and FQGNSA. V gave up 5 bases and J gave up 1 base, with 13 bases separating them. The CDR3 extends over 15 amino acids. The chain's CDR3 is CASSRGFFRTDTQYF. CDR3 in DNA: TGTGCCAGCAGCCGGGGGTTTTTCCGCACAGATACGCAGTATTTT.

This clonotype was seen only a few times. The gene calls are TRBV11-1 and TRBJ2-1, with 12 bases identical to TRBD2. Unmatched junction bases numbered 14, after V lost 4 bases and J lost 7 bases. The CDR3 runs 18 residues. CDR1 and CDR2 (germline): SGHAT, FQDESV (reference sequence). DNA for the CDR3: TGTGCCAGCAGCTCCTATTACCCAGGACTAGCGGGACGGAATGAGCAGTTCTTC. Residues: CASSSYYPGLAGRNEQFF.

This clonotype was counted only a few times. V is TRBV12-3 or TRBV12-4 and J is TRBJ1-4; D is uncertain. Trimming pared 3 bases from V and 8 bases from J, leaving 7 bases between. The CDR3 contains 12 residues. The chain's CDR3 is CASSFSAEKLFF. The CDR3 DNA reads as TGTGCCAGCAGTTTTTCAGCCGAAAAACTGTTTTTT.

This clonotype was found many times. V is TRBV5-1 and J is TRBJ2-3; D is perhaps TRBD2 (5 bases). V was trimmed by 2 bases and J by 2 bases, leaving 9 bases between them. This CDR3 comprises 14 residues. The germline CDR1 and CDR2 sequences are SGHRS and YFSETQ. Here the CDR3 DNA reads TGCGCCAGCAGCTTCGGCGGGCACACAGATACGCAGTATTTT. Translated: CASSFGGHTDTQYF.